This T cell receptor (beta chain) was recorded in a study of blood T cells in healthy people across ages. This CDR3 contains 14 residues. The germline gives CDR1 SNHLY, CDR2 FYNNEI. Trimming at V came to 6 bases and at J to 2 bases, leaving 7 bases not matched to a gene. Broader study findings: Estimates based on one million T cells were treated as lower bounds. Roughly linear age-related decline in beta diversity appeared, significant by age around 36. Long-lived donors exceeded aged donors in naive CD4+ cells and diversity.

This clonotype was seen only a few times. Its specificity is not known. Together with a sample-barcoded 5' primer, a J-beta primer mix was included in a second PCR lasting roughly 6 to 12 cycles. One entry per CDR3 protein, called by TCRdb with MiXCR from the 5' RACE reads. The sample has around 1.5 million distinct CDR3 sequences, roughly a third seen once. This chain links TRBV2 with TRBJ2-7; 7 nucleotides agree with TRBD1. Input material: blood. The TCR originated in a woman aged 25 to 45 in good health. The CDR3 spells CASREYDRAYEQYF. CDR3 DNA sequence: TGTGCCAGCAGAGAATACGACAGGGCCTACGAGCAGTACTTC.